One and the same sample provided the 15 T cell receptor beta chains below, sequenced in a study of resident and recirculating memory T cells in vitiligo. Profiling relied on immunoSEQ multiplex PCR, and the TCRdb table lists in-frame clones only, not all of them. The data hold fewer than 85,000 clones, with roughly 94% observed a single time. Sample: blood. These receptors came from a male donor with vitiligo.

This sequence joins TRBV4-1 and TRBJ2-1; D call uncertain. The CDR3 runs 17 residues. Per the germline V gene, CDR1 is MGHRA and CDR2 is YSYEKL. Trimming took 1 base from V and 4 from J, leaving 17 bases between them. The CDR3 here is CASSQVLRIARYNEQFF. CDR3 DNA sequence: TGCGCCAGCAGCCAAGTCCTCCGCATAGCTCGGTACAATGAGCAGTTCTTC.

The chain couples TRBV6-1 to TRBJ1-5; D perhaps matches TRBD1 (5 bases). Trimming pared 3 bases from V and 7 bases from J, leaving 19 bases between. In germline, CDR1 is MNHNS, CDR2 SASEGT. The CDR3 runs 16 residues. CDR3: CASSDVGWGSAQPQHF. In DNA form, the CDR3 reads TGTGCCAGCAGTGACGTTGGGTGGGGCTCAGCCCAGCCCCAGCATTTT.

J is TRBJ2-7 and V is TRBV11-3; perhaps TRBD2 as D (7 bases). Per germline, CDR1 SGHNT and CDR2 YENEEA. V lost 5 bases to trimming and J lost 2 bases, with 22 bases between them. CDR3 length equals 17 residues. CDR3 DNA: TGTGCCAGCAGCCCCATGTCCGGGGGGCGCTTTCCCTACGAGCAGTACTTC. Its translation is CASSPMSGGRFPYEQYF.

The V call is TRBV7-2, the J call TRBJ1-5; a possible D gene is TRBD1 (5 bases). Germline V gene sequence: CDR1 SGHTA, CDR2 FQGNSA. CDR3 length equals 15 residues. The ends were cut back, 5 bases at V and 5 bases at J, with 16 bases in the middle. The CDR3 here is CASSRGGAGYQPQHF. The CDR3, as DNA: TGTGCCAGCAGCCGGGGAGGGGCAGGGTATCAGCCCCAGCATTTT.

The rearrangement joins TRBV28 to TRBJ1-5; D may be TRBD1 (5 bases). The CDR3 consists of 16 residues. The germline V and J ends were trimmed by 2 bases and 2 bases, with 13 bases remaining between them. From germline, CDR1 is MDHEN and CDR2 SYDVKM. The CDR3 nucleotides are TGTGCCAGCAGTTTACCTGACGGGGGAGGCAATCAGCCCCAGCATTTT. Translating it yields CASSLPDGGGNQPQHF.

The chain uses TRBV2 and TRBJ2-2; 7 bases agree with TRBD1. V dropped 6 bases and J dropped 0; count of bases not matched to a gene: 4. Germline V gene lookup returns CDR1 SNHLY and CDR2 FYNNEI. The CDR3 runs to 15 residues. For the CDR3, the DNA is TGTGCCAGCAGAGCCGGGACAGCGAACACCGGGGAGCTGTTTTTT. It specifies CASRAGTANTGELFF.

This chain connects TRBV5-1 to TRBJ2-1; 9 nucleotides align to TRBD1. The ends lost 2 bases at V and 7 bases at J; junction bases unmatched: 4. Germline V gene lookup returns CDR1 SGHRS and CDR2 YFSETQ. The CDR3 is 14 amino acids. CDR3 in amino acids: CASSLLQGANEQFF. DNA for the CDR3: TGCGCCAGCAGCTTACTACAGGGGGCGAATGAGCAGTTCTTC.

In its sample, this clone was seen a few times. This sequence joins TRBV23-1 and TRBJ2-1; 7 nucleotides line up with TRBD1. TRBV23-1 is flagged as an ORF with uncertain function. The CDR3 consists of 17 residues. Trimming took 3 bases from V and 4 from J; bases not matched to a gene: 12. CDR3 region: CASSHLRGQSLYNEQFF. The CDR3 DNA is TGCGCCAGCAGTCATCTGAGGGGACAGAGCCTTTACAATGAGCAGTTCTTC.

This clone was seen a single time. CDR3 in DNA: TGTGCCAGCAGCTTATTTCAGGGGCCAACCTACGAGCAGTACTTC. It translates to CASSLFQGPTYEQYF. The rearrangement uses TRBV7-8 and TRBJ2-7; maybe TRBD1 (6 bases). The CDR3 is made up of 15 amino acids. Germline V gene sequence: CDR1 SGHVS, CDR2 FQNEAQ. V was pared by 2 bases and J by 2 bases, with 13 bases between.

V is TRBV7-9 and J is TRBJ1-1; D gene unclear. V shed 2 bases and J shed 7 bases, with 11 bases lying between them. CDR1 and CDR2 from the germline V gene are SEHNR and FQNEAQ (reference sequence). The CDR3 sequence is 13 residues long. The CDR3 is CASSLRGFDEAFF. CDR3 nucleotides: TGTGCCAGCAGCTTAAGAGGGTTTGATGAAGCTTTCTTT.

V usage is TRBV28 and J usage is TRBJ1-2; 11 positions match TRBD1. The CDR3 runs to 14 residues. J gave up 7 bases and V 8 bases, and 9 bases lay outside the gene matches. From germline, CDR1 is MDHEN and CDR2 SYDVKM. CDR3 residues: CASGSGQGAGGYTF. The CDR3, as DNA: TGTGCCAGCGGATCTGGACAGGGGGCGGGTGGCTACACCTTC.

This clone was recorded once. The junction differs from germline at one of its ends, possibly a read error. The rearrangement uses TRBV10-2 and TRBJ2-3; D is uncertain. The CDR3 loop spans 14 amino acids. Germline CDR1 reads WSHSY; CDR2 reads SAAADI. CDR3 DNA sequence: TGCGCCAGCAGTCAGTCGGTAGGCACAGATACGCAGTATTTT. Protein: CASSQSVGTDTQYF.

V and J are TRBV15 and TRBJ2-2, with 12 bases identical to TRBD2. Trimming at V came to 0 bases and at J to 3 bases, leaving 8 bases not matched to a gene. There are 19 residues in the CDR3. CDR1 is LNHNV, CDR2 YYDKDF, per germline (reference sequence). CDR3 amino acids: CATSRDGYLAGGYTGELFF. The CDR3 nucleotides are TGTGCCACCAGCAGAGATGGATATCTAGCGGGAGGGTACACCGGGGAGCTGTTTTTT.

CDR3: CASSLGGRDADTQYF. The CDR3 region has the DNA TGCGCCAGCAGCTTGGGCGGGCGGGACGCAGATACGCAGTATTTT. This chain connects TRBV5-1 to TRBJ2-3, with TRBD2 as a possible D gene (6 bases). V shed 0 bases and J shed 4 bases, with 12 bases lying between them. This CDR3 has 15 amino acids. Germline V gene data show CDR1 as SGHRS and CDR2 as YFSETQ.

The chain joins TRBV28 to TRBJ1-2; the match to TRBD1 covers 8 bases. The V and J ends lost 7 bases and 5 bases, in that order; junction bases with no gene match: 12. The CDR3 consists of 15 residues. Germline V gives CDR1 MDHEN, CDR2 SYDVKM. The chain's CDR3 is CASISPPGGRYGYTF. As DNA, the CDR3 is TGTGCCAGCATCTCCCCCCCAGGGGGCCGTTATGGCTACACCTTC.